Presented here are 31 T cell receptor beta chains from one specimen sequenced in a study of T cell changes during pregnancy in multiple sclerosis. Sequencing used immunoSEQ multiplex PCR; TCRdb keeps in-frame clones, though not all of them. Here the sample spans 72,000 or so clones, 93% being singletons. The material was peripheral blood, obtained in the second trimester of pregnancy. The receptors shown here come from a female donor with multiple sclerosis, enrolled in a pregnancy study.

The CDR3 coding sequence is TGTGCCAGCAGCCCCAGAGGCGGGGGGGCCGCAGATACGCAGTATTTT. It specifies CASSPRGGGAADTQYF. This chain uses TRBV7-9 with TRBJ2-3, with TRBD2 identical over 9 bases. The ends lost 5 bases at V and 4 bases at J; junction bases unmatched: 10. This CDR3 contains 16 residues. Germline-derived CDR1 and CDR2 are SEHNR and FQNEAQ (reference sequence).

A word on this clone: One end of the junction fails to match germline, which may point to a read error. The J gene is TRBJ2-5, the V gene TRBV19; 16 bases map to TRBD2. Germline V gene lookup returns CDR1 LNHDA and CDR2 SQIVND (reference sequence). The CDR3 consists of 16 residues. CDR3 sequence (DNA): TGTGCCAGTAGCCCGTTGGGGACTAGCGGGGGGGGGACCCAGCACTTC. It codes for CASSPLGTSGGGTQHF.

V gene TRBV6-5 combines with J gene TRBJ2-1, with TRBD2 identical over 8 bases. Germline V gene data show CDR1 as MNHEY and CDR2 as SVGAGI. CDR3 length equals 14 residues. V shed 0 bases, J shed 8 bases, and the junction held 3 bases outside the gene matches. The CDR3 reads CASSYSGRGYEQFF. The CDR3 DNA is TGTGCCAGCAGTTACTCCGGGAGGGGGTATGAGCAGTTCTTC.

The genes are TRBV4-1 and TRBJ2-6; D remains ambiguous. The CDR3 has 14 residues. V was shortened by 3 bases and J by 0 bases, with 3 bases between the two germline ends. Germline V lookup: CDR1 MGHRA, CDR2 YSYEKL. The CDR3 is CASSQASGANVLTF. The DNA for the CDR3 is TGCGCCAGCAGCCAGGCCTCTGGGGCCAACGTCCTGACTTTC.

V gene TRBV30 combines with J gene TRBJ1-1; D possibly corresponds to TRBD1 (6 bases). The CDR3 has 14 residues. The germline V and J ends were trimmed by 3 bases and 2 bases, with 13 bases remaining between them. Per germline, CDR1 GTSNPN and CDR2 SVGIG (reference sequence). The CDR3, as DNA: TGTGCCTGGAGGGGCAGGGGAGATAACACTGAAGCTTTCTTT. Protein product: CAWRGRGDNTEAFF.

The chain uses TRBV15 and TRBJ1-5; 9 bases line up with TRBD1. The CDR3 extends over 16 amino acids. Unmatched junction bases numbered 10, after V lost 6 bases and J lost 4 bases. The germline CDR1 and CDR2 sequences are LNHNV and YYDKDF (reference sequence). The CDR3 protein is CATSILTGTGNQPQHF. The CDR3 DNA follows: TGTGCCACCAGTATTCTCACCGGGACAGGGAATCAGCCCCAGCATTTT.

V gene TRBV10-3 combines with J gene TRBJ2-3, with a tentative D call TRBD2 (7 bases). The CDR3 has 14 residues. Trimming took 0 bases from V and 6 from J, leaving 10 bases between them. Germline V gene sequence: CDR1 ENHRY, CDR2 SYGVKD. The DNA of the CDR3 is TGTGCCATCAGTGAGTCGACGGGGGGCGATACGCAGTATTTT. Translated, it gives CAISESTGGDTQYF.

The V and J genes are TRBV5-4 and TRBJ1-2; the D gene is possibly TRBD1 (6 bases). Germline V gives CDR1 SGHNT, CDR2 YYREEE (reference sequence). V lost 4 bases to trimming and J lost 3 bases, with 22 bases between them. This CDR3 comprises 17 residues. The CDR3 loop reads CASSNRTALPFHYGYTF. The DNA for the CDR3 is TGTGCCAGCAGCAACAGGACAGCCCTCCCTTTTCACTATGGCTACACCTTC.

The J gene is TRBJ1-6, the V gene TRBV5-1; D not certain. V lost 0 bases to trimming and J lost 0 bases, with 13 bases between them. The CDR3 is 18 residues long. Germline V gene lookup returns CDR1 SGHRS and CDR2 YFSETQ. CDR3 amino acids: CASSLGPPGSSYNSPLHF. CDR3 DNA sequence: TGCGCCAGCAGCTTGGGCCCCCCCGGGAGCTCCTATAATTCACCCCTCCACTTT.

The V call is TRBV7-2, the J call TRBJ1-5; D ambiguous. The CDR3 runs to 15 residues. The V gene's germline CDR1 is SGHTA and CDR2 FQGNSA. Trimming took off 2 bases at V and 9 bases at J, with 17 bases between the two ends. The CDR3 here is CASSLSVTGHGPQHF. The CDR3 bases are TGTGCCAGCAGCTTATCAGTAACGGGTCATGGGCCCCAGCATTTT.

The J gene is TRBJ2-7, the V gene TRBV7-3, with 13 bases identical to TRBD2. Trimming took 5 bases from V and 4 from J; bases not matched to a gene: 8. This CDR3 spans 16 amino acids. CDR1 is SGHTA and CDR2 is FQGTGA in the germline V gene. The chain's CDR3 is CASSPTGGLAGYEQYF. The CDR3 nucleotides read TGTGCCAGCAGCCCCACAGGGGGACTAGCGGGATACGAGCAGTACTTC.

The rearrangement uses TRBV5-4 and TRBJ1-2; possible D gene TRBD1, 6 bases. Trimming removed 0 bases from V and 8 bases from J, with 29 bases in between. The CDR3 is 19 amino acids. Germline values: CDR1 SGHNT, CDR2 YYREEE (reference sequence). CDR3 coding DNA: TGTGCCAGCAGCTTGGTGGGGGGGGCCCCCGGGACAATCAGTGGAGGCTACACCTTC. This translates into CASSLVGGAPGTISGGYTF.

This chain connects TRBV28 to TRBJ1-5; 9 bases match TRBD1. J gave up 4 bases and V 6 bases, and 13 bases lay outside the gene matches. The CDR3 is 17 residues long. Germline V gives CDR1 MDHEN, CDR2 SYDVKM. The CDR3 reads CASSSTRLQGANQPQHF. In nucleotides, the CDR3 is TGTGCCAGCAGCTCTACCCGCCTACAGGGGGCGAATCAGCCCCAGCATTTT.

The chain links TRBV6-1 to TRBJ1-4, with D possibly being TRBD1 (5 bases). This CDR3 is built from 14 residues. The germline gives CDR1 MNHNS, CDR2 SASEGT. The ends were cut back, 8 bases at V and 8 bases at J, with 18 bases in the middle. The chain's CDR3 is CASFGPGGDEKLFF. As DNA, the CDR3 is TGTGCCAGCTTCGGACCCGGGGGGGACGAAAAACTGTTTTTT.

The gene calls are TRBV14 and TRBJ2-5; D is possibly TRBD2 (5 bases). CDR3 size: 13 residues. Germline V gene data show CDR1 as SGHDN and CDR2 as FVKESK. V was trimmed by 2 bases and J by 4 bases, leaving 8 bases between them. CDR3 region: CASSQLAGETQYF. The CDR3 DNA is TGTGCCAGCAGCCAATTGGCGGGAGAGACCCAGTACTTC.

The J gene is TRBJ2-2, the V gene TRBV4-2, with D possibly matching TRBD1 (6 bases). V lost 4 bases, J lost 0 bases, and 18 bases lay in between. CDR1 is LGHNA, CDR2 YNFKEQ, per germline. This CDR3 has 18 residues. CDR3 bases: TGTGCCAGCAGCCCTTACACGGCTGGGGGCTCGAACACCGGGGAGCTGTTTTTT. Amino acids: CASSPYTAGGSNTGELFF.

V and J are TRBV2 and TRBJ2-7; no clear D. CDR1 is SNHLY, CDR2 FYNNEI, per germline. The ends were cut back, 4 bases at V and 7 bases at J, with 5 bases in the middle. The CDR3 length is 10 residues. CDR3 DNA sequence: TGTGCCAGCAGTGTCCGGGAGCAGTACTTC. It yields the protein CASSVREQYF.

V and J are TRBV9 and TRBJ2-3, with 8 bases that match TRBD2. V shed 0 bases, J shed 2 bases, and the junction held 5 bases outside the gene matches. CDR1 is SGDLS, CDR2 YYNGEE, per germline. The CDR3 consists of 16 residues. CDR3 DNA sequence: TGTGCCAGCAGCGTAGGCCAGCGGGGGAACACAGATACGCAGTATTTT. Translated: CASSVGQRGNTDTQYF.

V is TRBV4-1 and J is TRBJ1-1, with TRBD1 identical over 7 bases. In germline, CDR1 is MGHRA, CDR2 YSYEKL. The V and J ends lost 6 bases and 1 base, in that order; junction bases with no gene match: 2. CDR3 size: 13 residues. For the CDR3, the DNA is TGCGCCAGCAGGCGGACAGGGAACACTGAAGCTTTCTTT. It is translated as CASRRTGNTEAFF.

This clone appeared a few times. The chain joins TRBV6-5 to TRBJ1-6; D unresolved. The ends were cut back, 2 bases at V and 10 bases at J, with 9 bases in the middle. Germline assignment: CDR1 MNHEY and CDR2 SVGAGI. The CDR3 sequence is 13 residues long. The CDR3, as DNA: TGTGCCAGCAGTTACCCCGGAGGCTCACCCCTCCACTTT. Its translation: CASSYPGGSPLHF.

The chain carries TRBV2 and TRBJ2-7; 7 bases match TRBD2. The CDR3 consists of 18 residues. V shed 0 bases, J shed 2 bases, and the junction held 13 bases outside the gene matches. The germline V gene has CDR1 SNHLY and CDR2 FYNNEI. CDR3 protein: CASSEALVAGDGPYEQYF. CDR3 sequence (DNA): TGTGCCAGCAGTGAAGCGCTTGTGGCGGGAGATGGTCCCTACGAGCAGTACTTC.

This clone has a handful of counts. V gene TRBV7-8 combines with J gene TRBJ1-2; 7 bases agree with TRBD1. Germline loops: CDR1 SGHVS, CDR2 FQNEAQ. Trimming at V came to 6 bases and at J to 0 bases, leaving 7 bases not matched to a gene. The CDR3 is made up of 15 amino acids. The CDR3 DNA reads as TGTGCCAGCAGACCCGGGACAGAAGCTAACTATGGCTACACCTTC. Translation gives CASRPGTEANYGYTF.

The rearrangement joins TRBV19 to TRBJ1-2; D ambiguous. CDR1 is LNHDA, CDR2 SQIVND, per germline (reference sequence). The CDR3 contains 13 residues. Trimming removed 1 base at V and 5 bases at J, with 8 bases between. CDR3 region: CASSIARRYGYTF. CDR3 nucleotides: TGTGCCAGTAGTATAGCGCGGAGGTATGGCTACACCTTC.

The rearrangement joins TRBV11-3 to TRBJ2-1, with 8 bases lining up with TRBD1. The junction had 17 bases not matched to a gene; V was cut back by 5 bases and J by 5 bases. This CDR3 is 18 amino acids long. CDR1 SGHNT and CDR2 YENEEA come from the germline V gene. The CDR3 DNA reads as TGTGCCAGCAGCCCCAACCCTGGATCCGGACAGGGAGACAATGAGCAGTTCTTC. It yields the protein CASSPNPGSGQGDNEQFF. Looking up the rest from reference TRBV11-3 and TRBJ2-1 gives the full variable domain: EAGVVQSPRYKIIEKKQPVAFWCNPISGHNTLYWYLQNLGQGPELLIRYENEEAVDDSQLPKDRFSAERLKGVDSTLKIQPAELGDSAVYLCASSPNPGSGQGDNEQFFGPGTRLTVL.

The gene calls are TRBV5-1 and TRBJ2-7, with D tentatively TRBD1 (6 bases). CDR1 and CDR2 from the germline V gene are SGHRS and YFSETQ. The CDR3 runs 15 residues. V lost 4 bases, J lost 3 bases, and 17 bases lay in between. The CDR3 sequence is CASSPDGQINYEQYF. The CDR3 nucleotides are TGCGCCAGCAGCCCCGACGGACAGATCAACTACGAGCAGTACTTC.

The chain links TRBV27 to TRBJ1-1; D gene ambiguous. V was trimmed by 4 bases and J by 5 bases, leaving 20 bases between them. Germline V lookup: CDR1 MNHEY, CDR2 SMNVEV (reference sequence). The CDR3 is 16 amino acids. The CDR3 sequence: CASSSRGAGEDTEAFF. CDR3 nucleotide sequence: TGTGCCAGCAGTTCCCGGGGAGCAGGTGAGGATACTGAAGCTTTCTTT.

The J gene is TRBJ1-1, the V gene TRBV5-6; D gene ambiguous. Trimming took 2 bases from V and 7 from J, leaving 15 bases between them. From germline, CDR1 is SGHDT and CDR2 YYEEEE. The CDR3 spans 14 residues. The CDR3: CASSLVETRHEAFF. The CDR3, as DNA: TGTGCCAGCAGCTTAGTTGAGACGCGGCATGAAGCTTTCTTT.

This clone has just one count. This sequence joins TRBV5-1 and TRBJ1-2; tentatively, D is TRBD1 (5 bases). The V gene's germline CDR1 is SGHRS and CDR2 YFSETQ. The CDR3 covers 16 residues. V lost 4 bases to trimming and J lost 4 bases, with 20 bases between them. The CDR3 is CASSPRQHAQGYGYTF. The CDR3 DNA reads TGCGCCAGCAGCCCGAGGCAGCACGCGCAGGGCTATGGCTACACCTTC. Based on the CDR3 plus reference TRBV5-1 and TRBJ1-2, the full variable domain is KAGVTQTPRYLIKTRGQQVTLSCSPISGHRSVSWYQQTPGQGLQFLFEYFSETQRNKGNFPGRFSGRQFSNSRSEMNVSTLELGDSALYLCASSPRQHAQGYGYTFGSGTRLTVV.

This rearrangement joins TRBV9 to TRBJ2-1; D perhaps matches TRBD1 (6 bases). Germline V gene data show CDR1 as SGDLS and CDR2 as YYNGEE. The V and J ends lost 0 bases and 5 bases respectively, with 9 bases between them. CDR3 size: 14 residues. CDR3 DNA sequence: TGTGCCAGCAGCGTAGGGACAGAAAACAATGAGCAGTTCTTC. As protein: CASSVGTENNEQFF.

This clone is a singleton in its sample. The J gene is TRBJ2-5, the V gene TRBV30, with TRBD2 as a possible D gene (5 bases). CDR3 length: 12 residues. Trimming pared 3 bases from V and 5 bases from J, leaving 10 bases between. Germline V CDR1 and CDR2: GTSNPN, SVGIG (reference sequence). The CDR3 is CAWSLAPETQYF. Written as DNA, the CDR3 is TGTGCCTGGAGCCTAGCCCCTGAGACCCAGTACTTC.

The sample holds one count of this clone. The chain links TRBV27 to TRBJ1-1; the match to TRBD1 covers 8 bases. The trim removed 7 bases at V and 4 bases at J, leaving 11 bases unmatched. Germline V gives CDR1 MNHEY, CDR2 SMNVEV (reference sequence). This CDR3 has 15 residues. This CDR3 is CASTATGQGVTEAFF. The CDR3 DNA is TGTGCCAGCACAGCCACTGGACAGGGTGTCACTGAAGCTTTCTTT.